Following are 24 T cell receptor beta chains from one sample sequenced in a study of blood T cell repertoires in COVID-19. Clones were read by immunoSEQ multiplex PCR, and TCRdb kept only the in-frame ones, dropping some. The sample yields under 450,000 clones, roughly 90% seen once. The sample taken for sequencing was PBMCs or T cells enriched from blood (not recorded which). These receptors originate from a woman under 40 who had recovered from COVID-19.

The rearrangement uses TRBV21-1 and TRBJ1-6; the table calls TRBD1, which could not be checked here. TRBV21-1 is annotated as a pseudogene. This CDR3 is built from 15 residues. The CDR3 spells CASSARDSWSSPLHF. CDR3 in DNA: TGTGCCAGCAGCGCCCGGGACAGCTGGTCCTCACCCCTCCACTTT.

This chain joins TRBV7-2 and TRBJ1-1; no reliable D call. V was trimmed by 0 bases and J by 5 bases, leaving 13 bases between them. This CDR3 contains 15 residues. The germline gives CDR1 SGHTA, CDR2 FQGNSA. The CDR3 DNA reads TGTGCCAGCAGCTTAGCGGTCAGGTCTCCGACTGAAGCTTTCTTT. Residues: CASSLAVRSPTEAFF.

This clone occurred once. J is TRBJ1-5 and V is TRBV10-2, with 8 nucleotides matching TRBD1. V shed 8 bases and J 4 bases; nucleotides not matched to a gene: 7. This CDR3 is built from 14 residues. Germline CDR1 is WSHSY and CDR2 is SAAADI. CDR3 residues: CASADRERNQPQHF. The CDR3 coding sequence is TGCGCCAGCGCGGACAGGGAACGAAATCAGCCCCAGCATTTT.

For the CDR3, the DNA is TGTGCCAGCAGCGGTACCGGGAGGGCCGGAGGCAATGAGCAGTTCTTC. This gives the protein CASSGTGRAGGNEQFF. The V gene is TRBV3-1 (or the pseudogene TRBV3-2), the J gene TRBJ2-1; 8 positions match TRBD2. The ends lost 5 bases at V and 6 bases at J; junction bases unmatched: 12. This CDR3 spans 16 amino acids. From germline, CDR1 is LGHDT and CDR2 YNNKEL (reference sequence).

The gene calls are TRBV7-8 and TRBJ1-4, with D perhaps matching TRBD1 (5 bases). The CDR3 sequence is 13 residues long. Trimming took 1 base from V and 6 from J, leaving 6 bases between them. CDR1 is SGHVS and CDR2 is FQNEAQ in the germline V gene. The CDR3 DNA is TGTGCCAGCAGCTTAGGGGGCTATGAAAAACTGTTTTTT. Translated, it gives CASSLGGYEKLFF.

V is TRBV11-2 and J is TRBJ1-1; D not certain. The CDR3 loop spans 13 amino acids. Germline loops: CDR1 SGHAT, CDR2 FQNNGV. Trimming cost V 8 bases and J 4 bases, with 14 bases left between them. The CDR3 DNA sequence: TGTGCCAGCGGTGGCGGGGTGGTCACTGAAGCTTTCTTT. Translation: CASGGGVVTEAFF.

This clone was seen only once. The chain has TRBV5-1 and TRBJ2-3; D not resolved. The CDR3 has 15 amino acids. V was clipped by 2 bases and J by 4 bases, with 14 bases between them. Germline V gene lookup returns CDR1 SGHRS and CDR2 YFSETQ. The CDR3 coding sequence is TGCGCCAGCAGCTTTCAGGATCGGATGGCAGATACGCAGTATTTT. Translation gives CASSFQDRMADTQYF.

The V gene is TRBV27, the J gene TRBJ1-5, with 7 nucleotides matching TRBD1. CDR1 and CDR2 from the germline V gene are MNHEY and SMNVEV (reference sequence). The CDR3 totals 13 residues. V gave up 10 bases and J gave up 3 bases; unmatched junction bases: 6. As DNA, the CDR3 is TGTGCCATCCAGGGGGACGACAATCAGCCCCAGCATTTT. As protein: CAIQGDDNQPQHF.

Turning to this clone: Other DNA sequences in the same sample also yield this CDR3. This chain links TRBV9 with TRBJ2-3; 7 bases map to TRBD2. This CDR3 is 14 amino acids long. The germline V gene encodes CDR1 SGDLS and CDR2 YYNGEE. Unmatched junction bases numbered 3, after V lost 3 bases and J lost 2 bases. The CDR3 region is CASSAGGTTDTQYF. The CDR3, as DNA: TGTGCCAGCAGCGCCGGGGGGACCACAGATACGCAGTATTTT.

The chain joins TRBV27 to TRBJ2-1; TRBD1 matches at 7 bases. CDR3 length equals 13 residues. The germline V gene has CDR1 MNHEY and CDR2 SMNVEV (reference sequence). After removal of 5 bases from V and 10 bases from J, the junction contained 8 bases not matched to a gene. The CDR3 region is CASSTTGFGEQFF. CDR3 DNA sequence: TGTGCCAGCAGTACGACAGGGTTTGGGGAGCAGTTCTTC.

The DNA of the CDR3 is TGTGCCAGCAGCGTAGACAGGGGAGATGGCTACACCTTC. This sequence encodes CASSVDRGDGYTF. This sequence joins TRBV9 and TRBJ1-2; TRBD1 aligns across 7 bases. Per germline, CDR1 SGDLS and CDR2 YYNGEE. The CDR3 extends over 13 amino acids. The junction had 2 bases not matched to a gene; V was cut back by 0 bases and J by 6 bases.

V gene TRBV19 combines with J gene TRBJ2-2, with D possibly being TRBD1 (6 bases). Trimming stripped 2 bases from V and 7 bases from J, with 14 bases between. CDR3 length: 15 residues. Germline values: CDR1 LNHDA, CDR2 SQIVND (reference sequence). The CDR3 DNA reads TGTGCCAGTAGTATATCGGGCGGACAGATCGGGGAGCTGTTTTTT. It codes for CASSISGGQIGELFF.

CDR3 nucleotide sequence: TGTGCCAGTAGTATAGGTCTACTTCAGCCCCAGCATTTT. It is translated as CASSIGLLQPQHF. The V call is TRBV19, the J call TRBJ1-5; D gene unclear. Per the germline V gene, CDR1 is LNHDA and CDR2 is SQIVND (reference sequence). The CDR3 totals 13 residues. The V gene lost 1 base and the J gene lost 6 bases, with 7 bases spanning the gap.

This chain links TRBV5-1 with TRBJ2-6; D is possibly TRBD1 (6 bases). V was cut by 4 bases and J by 0 bases, with 14 bases left in between. This CDR3 spans 17 amino acids. Germline V lookup: CDR1 SGHRS, CDR2 YFSETQ. The CDR3 region has the DNA TGCGCCAGCAGCGTGACCACAGGGCTCTCTGGGGCCAACGTCCTGACTTTC. This codes for CASSVTTGLSGANVLTF.

CDR3 loop: CASSERGSLAGGHGQFF. DNA for the CDR3: TGTGCCAGCAGCGAGAGAGGTAGCCTAGCGGGGGGGCATGGGCAGTTCTTC. The chain uses TRBV2 and TRBJ2-1; the match to TRBD2 covers 12 bases. Trimming at V came to 6 bases and at J to 12 bases, leaving 18 bases not matched to a gene. In germline, CDR1 is SNHLY, CDR2 FYNNEI. The length of the CDR3 is 17 residues.

This clone was observed a single time. V gene TRBV5-1 combines with J gene TRBJ1-1; maybe TRBD1 (5 bases). CDR1 and CDR2 (germline): SGHRS, YFSETQ. The CDR3 length is 14 residues. V was shortened by 2 bases and J by 4 bases, with 12 bases between the two germline ends. CDR3 in amino acids: CASSFYQGITEAFF. The DNA for the CDR3 is TGCGCCAGCAGCTTTTACCAGGGCATCACTGAAGCTTTCTTT.

V and J are TRBV6-5 and TRBJ2-7, with TRBD1 as a possible D gene (5 bases). Per germline, CDR1 MNHEY and CDR2 SVGAGI. The V end lost 5 bases, the J end lost 3 bases, and 11 bases lay between the germline ends. CDR3 length equals 13 residues. CDR3 nucleotide sequence: TGTGCCAGCAGTCGAGCCCAGGGCTACGAGCAGTACTTC. Translated: CASSRAQGYEQYF.

This chain joins TRBV11-2 and TRBJ2-7; maybe TRBD1 (5 bases). Trimming took off 7 bases at V and 5 bases at J, with 15 bases between the two ends. The CDR3 is made up of 13 amino acids. Germline CDR1 and CDR2: SGHAT and FQNNGV. CDR3 nucleotides: TGTGCCAGCACCCCTAGGGGCTTTGACGAGCAGTACTTC. Its protein is CASTPRGFDEQYF.

The rearrangement links TRBV12-3 or TRBV12-4 to TRBJ1-2, with D unresolved. The CDR3 is 13 amino acids. The V end lost 3 bases, the J end lost 2 bases, and 7 bases lay between the germline ends. The CDR3 is CASSLIRNYGYTF. The CDR3 nucleotides read TGTGCCAGCAGTTTGATCAGGAACTATGGCTACACCTTC.

V gene TRBV27 combines with J gene TRBJ1-1, with 10 bases lining up with TRBD1. CDR3 length: 14 residues. V lost 6 bases to trimming and J lost 3 bases; unmatched junction nucleotides: 4. CDR1 is MNHEY and CDR2 is SMNVEV in the germline V gene (reference sequence). The CDR3 protein is CASSTGQGYTEAFF. Written as DNA, the CDR3 is TGTGCCAGCAGCACGGGACAGGGGTACACTGAAGCTTTCTTT.

This chain links TRBV27 with TRBJ1-4; no clear D gene. Per germline, CDR1 MNHEY and CDR2 SMNVEV (reference sequence). V dropped 2 bases and J dropped 2 bases, with 18 bases sitting between them. CDR3 length: 18 amino acids. The chain's CDR3 is CASSLRAAFPITNEKLFF. The CDR3 nucleotides read TGTGCCAGCAGTTTAAGAGCGGCCTTCCCTATTACTAATGAAAAACTGTTTTTT.

The genes are TRBV6-5 and TRBJ1-2; tentative D call: TRBD1 (6 bases). CDR1 and CDR2 (germline): MNHEY, SVGAGI. Between the trimmed V and J ends, which lost 4 bases and 8 bases, there was a span of 11 bases. The CDR3 has 12 amino acids. The CDR3 is CASSSGQGGYTF. In DNA, the CDR3 is TGTGCCAGCAGTTCGGGACAAGGAGGCTACACCTTC.

This rearrangement joins TRBV19 to TRBJ2-7, with D perhaps TRBD1 (8 bases). CDR3 length: 14 amino acids. CDR1 and CDR2 from the germline V gene are LNHDA and SQIVND (reference sequence). V gave up 3 bases and J gave up 4 bases, with 13 bases separating them. The CDR3 nucleotides are TGTGCCAGTAGTATGGAACAGGGGGGGTACGAGCAGTACTTC. It encodes CASSMEQGGYEQYF.

The V call is TRBV2, the J call TRBJ1-3; weak D call: TRBD1 (5 bases). There are 15 residues in the CDR3. The germline CDR1 and CDR2 sequences are SNHLY and FYNNEI. V was pared by 2 bases and J by 0 bases, with 8 bases between. CDR3 residues: CASSEQGLSGNTIYF. CDR3 DNA: TGTGCCAGCAGTGAACAGGGCCTCTCTGGAAACACCATATATTTT. The full variable domain, completed using reference TRBV2 and TRBJ1-3, is EPEVTQTPSHQVTQMGQEVILRCVPISNHLYFYWYRQILGQKVEFLVSFYNNEISEKSEIFDDQFSVERPDGSNFTLKIRSTKLEDSAMYFCASSEQGLSGNTIYFGEGSWLTVV.